The clone carrying this TCR beta chain was observed once. The V gene's germline CDR1 is SGHNT and CDR2 YYREEE (reference sequence). V lost 4 bases and J lost 2; bases outside the gene matches: 13. The CDR3 contains 19 residues. Generated by immunoSEQ multiplex PCR, the TCRdb table keeps only in-frame clones and is missing some. Here the sample spans tens of thousands of clones, about four fifths being singletons. These data are taken from a study of blood T cell repertoires in COVID-19. The wider study: Material from acute and convalescent COVID-19 was sourced from the United States, Italy and Spain.

The sequencing sample was made of peripheral blood. This clonotype was sampled from an elderly man with active or convalescent COVID-19. The J gene is TRBJ2-5, the V gene TRBV5-4; 14 nucleotides agree with TRBD2. Here the CDR3 DNA reads TGTGCCAGCAGCAGAATCGGGACTAGCGGGAGTCATGGGCAAGAGACCCAGTACTTC. It is translated as CASSRIGTSGSHGQETQYF.